This entry concerns a single T cell receptor beta chain. Its antigen is undetermined. The sample originates from a study of PD-1 blockade in mismatch repair-deficient tumors. Study-level findings and limits: Tumor-resident clones, often undetectable pretreatment in blood, expanded then contracted after pembrolizumab.

TCRs were sequenced from three patients responding to pembrolizumab. Sequenced by immunoSEQ multiplex PCR; TCRdb stores in-frame clones only, minus some. The table shows 100,000 or so clones, with approximately 80% occurring only once. This CDR3 comprises 13 residues. V was clipped by 3 bases and J by 4 bases, with 9 bases between them. Germline V lookup: CDR1 SGHVS, CDR2 FQNEAQ. This TCR was recovered from an adult with mismatch repair-deficient cancer. The sequences come from peripheral blood, collected roughly 36 weeks after starting pembrolizumab. The chain couples TRBV7-8 to TRBJ2-5; D unresolved. CDR3 DNA: TGTGCCAGCAGCTTCAGCAATCGAGAGACCCAGTACTTC. Amino acids: CASSFSNRETQYF.